This TCR beta chain derives from a study of T cells in Graves' hyperthyroidism and ophthalmopathy. Study-wide findings and caveats: Stable hyperthyroidism and ophthalmopathy were separated using 13 V-J signatures. In blood, most of the thyroid clonotypes expanded above 0.001 were also present.

The investigators amplified TCR beta CDR3 regions from RNA transcripts. With the HTBI primer set, the TCR CDR3 went through a first round of RT-PCR. Each CDR3 protein is one row after TCRdb ran MiXCR on the multiplex PCR reads. The sample includes around 660,000 distinct CDR3 sequences, nearly 45% of them seen just once. Comments on this clonotype: The antigen is not known.

The sequenced material came from peripheral blood or thyroid tissue (not recorded which). This receptor was obtained from an adult man with Graves' disease, either hyperthyroidism or ophthalmopathy (not recorded which).

The CDR3 region has the DNA TGTGCCAGCAGCTTAAGTCCAGCAGCTAACTATGGCTACACCTTC. This codes for CASSLSPAANYGYTF. This sequence joins TRBV7-6 and TRBJ1-2, with D hard to call. The CDR3 runs 15 residues. The V and J ends lost 2 bases and 0 bases respectively, with 10 bases between them. Per the germline V gene, CDR1 is SGHVS and CDR2 is FNYEAQ.